These 18 T cell receptor beta chains share one sample of origin, sequenced in a study of CD8+ T cells in alopecia areata (dated by TCRdb to between 2017 and 2018). Library prep was done by the immunoSEQ multiplex PCR assay. RNA was extracted from all samples and reverse transcribed into cDNA, which served as template for TCR sequencing. What TCRdb holds here is the immuneACCESS table cut down to in-frame rearrangements. Part of the clones is not present; checked against another copy, under half of the missing clones reflect an unresolved V gene, and the others are unexplained. Within this sample are about 140,000 clones, with roughly 46% of them counted one time only. The ten largest clones represent roughly 0.92% of the sample. The sample's time point, from its label and the paper: baseline before oral tofacitinib. Material: CD4+ T cells sorted from blood, obtained at week 0. The receptors derive from a human donor with alopecia areata.

The genes are TRBV29-1 and TRBJ2-5, with a weak D call TRBD1 (5 bases). Trimming shortened V by 2 bases and J by 3 bases, and 10 bases separated the two germline ends. Germline lookup yields CDR1 SQVTM and CDR2 ANQGSEA. The CDR3 runs 13 residues. DNA for the CDR3: TGCAGCGTTGAAATTGCAGGGAAAGAGACCCAGTACTTC. Its protein product is CSVEIAGKETQYF.

The chain uses TRBV7-9 and TRBJ2-7; TRBD2 is a possible D gene (6 bases). The CDR3 loop spans 13 amino acids. Germline CDR1 reads SEHNR; CDR2 reads FQNEAQ (reference sequence). V dropped 11 bases and J dropped 6 bases, with 20 bases sitting between them. CDR3 region: CAVPEGQGVEQYF. CDR3 coding DNA: TGTGCCGTACCGGAGGGCCAAGGAGTCGAGCAGTACTTC.

The rearrangement joins TRBV20-1 to TRBJ2-3; D ambiguous. CDR3 length: 11 residues. CDR1 DFQATT and CDR2 SNEGSKA come from the germline V gene (reference sequence). V was pared by 6 bases and J by 8 bases, with 12 bases between. The CDR3 DNA reads TGCAGTGCCAGACCTGGTGGTACGCAGTATTTT. It is translated as CSARPGGTQYF.

This clone has more than one count but fewer than ten. This chain's CDR3 is CSVEGPTGGNTEAFF. The CDR3 DNA reads as TGCAGCGTTGAAGGGCCGACAGGGGGTAACACTGAAGCTTTCTTT. This chain links TRBV29-1 with TRBJ1-1; TRBD1 matches 9 bases. The trim removed 1 base at V and 2 bases at J, leaving 5 bases unmatched. CDR1 is SQVTM and CDR2 is ANQGSEA in the germline V gene. This CDR3 has 15 amino acids.

The chain links TRBV30 to TRBJ2-7; tentatively, D is TRBD2 (6 bases). The CDR3 sequence is 14 residues long. Deletions cut 4 bases from V and 2 bases from J, with 15 bases between. Germline-derived CDR1 and CDR2 are GTSNPN and SVGIG (reference sequence). The CDR3 DNA follows: TGTGCCTGGAACACCGCCGGCGGGGCCTACGAGCAGTACTTC. Translating it yields CAWNTAGGAYEQYF.

The chain uses TRBV29-1 and TRBJ2-1; perhaps TRBD1 as D (5 bases). The CDR3 has 12 residues. With 3 bases removed from V and 5 bases from J, the gap between germline ends came to 8 bases. CDR1 and CDR2 from the germline V gene are SQVTM and ANQGSEA. The CDR3 DNA sequence: TGCAGCGTTGATTACAGGAACAATGAGCAGTTCTTC. Translation: CSVDYRNNEQFF.

This clone was recorded once. The chain joins TRBV5-4 to TRBJ1-1; TRBD1 agrees at 12 bases. Trimming removed 4 bases from V and 4 bases from J; junction bases left unmatched: 17. The germline V gene encodes CDR1 SGHNT and CDR2 YYREEE (reference sequence). CDR3 length: 19 amino acids. The CDR3 region has the DNA TGTGCCAGCAGCCCTGTAGGGACAGGGGGCGTCGGGGGTCTCACTGAAGCTTTCTTT. Its translation: CASSPVGTGGVGGLTEAFF.

The chain links TRBV7-3 to TRBJ2-2; tentative D call: TRBD2 (6 bases). The CDR3 totals 18 residues. V was clipped by 5 bases and J by 0 bases, with 19 bases between them. The germline gives CDR1 SGHTA, CDR2 FQGTGA. For the CDR3, the DNA is TGTGCCAGCAGCCCAACCCGGGTAGCGGCAACGAACACCGGGGAGCTGTTTTTT. Residues: CASSPTRVAATNTGELFF.

The chain recombines TRBV5-1 with TRBJ2-1; 8 nucleotides match TRBD2. V dropped 2 bases and J dropped 9; count of bases not matched to a gene: 4. The germline CDR1 and CDR2 sequences are SGHRS and YFSETQ. This CDR3 comprises 13 residues. The CDR3 sequence is CASSLIAGIEQFF. CDR3 DNA: TGCGCCAGCAGCTTAATAGCGGGGATTGAGCAGTTCTTC.

The V and J genes are TRBV29-1 and TRBJ2-1; TRBD2 matches at 12 bases. CDR1 is SQVTM and CDR2 is ANQGSEA in the germline V gene. V was clipped by 5 bases and J by 9 bases; unmatched bases: 11. The CDR3 is 15 residues long. The DNA for the CDR3 is TGCAGCGTTACCAACCCACTAGCGGGAGGAGGTGAGCAGTTCTTC. Its translation: CSVTNPLAGGGEQFF.

This clone is a singleton in its sample. The CDR3 bases are TGTGCCAGCACCCGGGAAGGGGTAGGGACCCAGTACTTC. Its protein product is CASTREGVGTQYF. The chain carries TRBV25-1 and TRBJ2-5; perhaps D is TRBD1 or TRBD2 (5 bases each). With 7 bases removed from V and 7 bases from J, the gap between germline ends came to 16 bases. The CDR3 length is 13 residues. Germline V gene sequence: CDR1 MGHDK, CDR2 SYGVNS.

This chain uses TRBV15 with TRBJ2-1, with 11 bases fitting TRBD2. CDR1 LNHNV and CDR2 YYDKDF come from the germline V gene (reference sequence). The length of the CDR3 is 17 residues. V was clipped by 0 bases and J by 5 bases; unmatched bases: 6. In nucleotides, the CDR3 is TGTGCCACCAGCAGAGATTATGAGGGACTAGCGGACAATGAGCAGTTCTTC. It yields the protein CATSRDYEGLADNEQFF.

This clone was counted only a few times. Other DNA sequences from this sample encode an identical CDR3 as well. The genes are TRBV9 and TRBJ1-4; the match to TRBD1 covers 10 bases. The CDR3 covers 15 residues. Per the germline V gene, CDR1 is SGDLS and CDR2 is YYNGEE. V was clipped by 3 bases and J by 7 bases; unmatched bases: 6. DNA of the CDR3: TGTGCCAGCAGCGACCGGACAGGGGGAGGTGAAAAACTGTTTTTT. Its translation: CASSDRTGGGEKLFF. The full variable domain, its missing parts supplied by reference TRBV9 and TRBJ1-4, is DSGVTQTPKHLITATGQRVTLRCSPRSGDLSVYWYQQSLDQGLQFLIQYYNGEERAKGNILERFSAQQFPDLHSELNLSSLELGDSALYFCASSDRTGGGEKLFFGSGTQLSVL.

J is TRBJ1-1 and V is TRBV15, with 7 bases matching TRBD1. The CDR3 is made up of 15 amino acids. The V and J ends lost 3 bases and 2 bases, in that order; junction bases with no gene match: 6. Germline V gene sequence: CDR1 LNHNV, CDR2 YYDKDF (reference sequence). The CDR3: CATSRDRTGNTEAFF. In nucleotides, the CDR3 is TGTGCCACCAGCAGGGACCGGACAGGAAACACTGAAGCTTTCTTT.

V usage is TRBV18 and J usage is TRBJ2-6; no clear D. Germline V CDR1 and CDR2: KGHSH, LQKENI. V was cut by 5 bases and J by 0 bases, with 5 bases left in between. The CDR3 runs 14 residues. CDR3 in amino acids: CASSYISGANVLTF. CDR3 in DNA: TGTGCCAGCTCATACATCTCTGGGGCCAACGTCCTGACTTTC.

A single count supports this clone. The J gene is TRBJ1-4, the V gene TRBV5-1; no clear D gene. Trimming cost V 5 bases and J 3 bases, with 8 bases left between them. The CDR3 loop spans 13 amino acids. Germline-derived CDR1 and CDR2 are SGHRS and YFSETQ. The CDR3 sequence is CASRIQPNEKLFF. In DNA, the CDR3 is TGCGCCAGCAGGATCCAACCTAATGAAAAACTGTTTTTT.

The chain couples TRBV29-1 to TRBJ2-7; the D is unclear. The CDR3 contains 12 residues. V gave up 3 bases and J gave up 5 bases, with 11 bases separating them. Germline loops: CDR1 SQVTM, CDR2 ANQGSEA. DNA for the CDR3: TGCAGCGTTGAGGACCCGTCGAACGAGCAGTACTTC. Its translation is CSVEDPSNEQYF.

The chain links TRBV10-1 to TRBJ2-4; D gene uncertain. The V and J ends lost 6 bases and 10 bases respectively, with 13 bases between them. Germline loops: CDR1 WNHNN, CDR2 SYGVQD (reference sequence). CDR3 size: 12 residues. The CDR3 reads CASSGSPGIQYF. CDR3 in DNA: TGCGCCAGCAGCGGCTCTCCTGGGATTCAGTACTTC.